This T cell receptor (beta chain) was obtained from a study of CD8 T cells in Susac syndrome. Study-level results: Susac-specific public clones in total CD8+ repertoires numbered sixteen; in CD8+ TEMRA repertoires, they numbered roughly five.

The CDR3 length is 15 residues. V lost 6 bases to trimming and J lost 0 bases, with 15 bases between them. Points on this clonotype: Its specificity is not known.

High-throughput TCR beta sequencing covered peripheral CD8+ and CD4+ T cells. The authors reverse transcribed roughly 0.5 to 1 ug RNA with random hexamers. TCR beta CDR3 was amplified by immunoSEQ multiplex PCR. This amplification extended across 54 Vbeta and 13 Jbeta segments. Via MiXCR, TCRdb re-called the immunoSEQ multiplex PCR reads, giving one row per CDR3 protein. The sample has about 110,000 distinct CDR3 sequences; roughly 95% are singletons. The sequence derives from a human donor with Susac syndrome. The sample taken for sequencing was CD8+ T cells from PBMCs. The rearrangement links TRBV12-3 or TRBV12-4 to TRBJ2-7; the D gene is possibly TRBD1 (6 bases). For the CDR3, the DNA is TGTGCCAGCAGCTTCCGGGACACAAGCTCCTACGAGCAGTACTTC. This gives the protein CASSFRDTSSYEQYF.